This entry lists 20 T cell receptor beta chains sequenced from one sample in a study of T cells in Graves' hyperthyroidism and ophthalmopathy. Authors of the study amplified TCR beta CDR3 regions from RNA transcripts. In the first-round RT-PCR of the TCR CDR3, the HTBI primer set was used. TCRdb called the multiplex PCR reads again in MiXCR, with one record for every CDR3 protein. The sample holds a few hundred thousand distinct CDR3 sequences, around a fifth seen once. The source material was blood. Receptors originate from a woman in her 70s with Graves' ophthalmopathy.

V usage is TRBV28 and J usage is TRBJ2-1, with TRBD2 matching 8 bases. V was pared by 2 bases and J by 0 bases, with 3 bases of the junction left unmatched. There are 16 residues in the CDR3. The germline gives CDR1 MDHEN, CDR2 SYDVKM. The DNA for the CDR3 is TGTGCCAGCAGTTTACCCGGGAGGGCCTCCTACAATGAGCAGTTCTTC. Its translation: CASSLPGRASYNEQFF. The full variable domain, its missing parts supplied by reference TRBV28 and TRBJ2-1, is DVKVTQSSRYLVKRTGEKVFLECVQDMDHENMFWYRQDPGLGLRLIYFSYDVKMKEKGDIPEGYSVSREKKERFSLILESASTNQTSMYLCASSLPGRASYNEQFFGPGTRLTVL.

The chain joins TRBV7-9 to TRBJ1-1, with TRBD1 matching 7 bases. Germline V lookup: CDR1 SEHNR, CDR2 FQNEAQ (reference sequence). The junction had 16 bases not matched to a gene; V was cut back by 7 bases and J by 5 bases. CDR3 length: 16 amino acids. The CDR3 coding sequence is TGTGCCAGCACCATCGGCGGGACAGTCAGAACTACTGAAGCTTTCTTT. Its translation is CASTIGGTVRTTEAFF.

The chain employs TRBV20-1 and TRBJ1-5; 8 bases align to TRBD1. V lost 6 bases to trimming and J lost 6 bases; unmatched junction nucleotides: 4. The germline CDR1 and CDR2 sequences are DFQATT and SNEGSKA (reference sequence). The CDR3 contains 12 residues. CDR3 DNA: TGCAGTGCCGGACAGGGCGTTCAGCCCCAGCATTTT. It codes for CSAGQGVQPQHF.

This clonotype showed up many times. The V and J genes are TRBV2 and TRBJ2-1; 13 nucleotides line up with TRBD2. The CDR3 runs 15 residues. Germline V gene sequence: CDR1 SNHLY, CDR2 FYNNEI. Germline trimming cut 6 bases from V and 7 bases from J; bases unmatched to any gene: 6. The CDR3 DNA sequence: TGTGCCAGCAGACTAGCGGGAGGGGAGTGGAATGAGCAGTTCTTC. Its protein product is CASRLAGGEWNEQFF.

The chain is built from TRBV5-5 and TRBJ2-2; 9 positions match TRBD1. Germline-derived CDR1 and CDR2 are SGHKS and YYEKEE (reference sequence). The CDR3 covers 16 residues. With 0 bases clipped from V and 6 bases from J, the junction kept 6 bases outside the gene matches. The CDR3 spells CASSLGDRGLSGELFF. As DNA, the CDR3 is TGTGCCAGCAGCTTGGGCGACAGGGGGTTGTCCGGGGAGCTGTTTTTT.

V and J are TRBV12-3 or TRBV12-4 and TRBJ1-2; D not resolved. The length of the CDR3 is 16 residues. Trimming shortened V by 3 bases and J by 3 bases, and 17 bases separated the two germline ends. The CDR3 reads CASSLIPISKHYGYTF. The CDR3 DNA sequence: TGTGCCAGCAGTTTGATCCCGATATCGAAGCACTATGGCTACACCTTC.

This clonotype has a handful of counts. This chain links TRBV19 with TRBJ2-5; D possibly corresponds to TRBD2 (5 bases). The CDR3 extends over 16 amino acids. Trimming took off 4 bases at V and 1 base at J, with 16 bases between the two ends. Germline CDR1 reads LNHDA; CDR2 reads SQIVND (reference sequence). CDR3 nucleotide sequence: TGTGCCAGTAGTAGAAAGCGGACCCTCATCCAAGAGACCCAGTACTTC. It is translated as CASSRKRTLIQETQYF.

This clonotype was seen many times. V and J are TRBV19 and TRBJ2-2; D is tentatively TRBD1 or TRBD2 (5 bases each). From germline, CDR1 is LNHDA and CDR2 SQIVND (reference sequence). Trimming cost V 6 bases and J 2 bases, with 13 bases left between them. The CDR3 is made up of 15 amino acids. CDR3 DNA: TGTGCCAGTAGGAGGACGGGGACCAACACCGGGGAGCTGTTTTTT. This encodes CASRRTGTNTGELFF.

The chain uses TRBV7-9 and TRBJ2-4; 7 nucleotides align to TRBD1. Germline lookup yields CDR1 SEHNR and CDR2 FQNEAQ (reference sequence). The V gene end was trimmed by 6 bases and the J gene end by 9 bases; junction bases not matched to a gene: 8. The CDR3 runs to 13 residues. CDR3 in DNA: TGTGCCAGCAGTCCTCAGGGGGATAGCATTCAGTACTTC. It specifies CASSPQGDSIQYF.

This chain joins TRBV10-3 and TRBJ1-2; 8 positions agree with TRBD1. After removal of 7 bases from V and 4 bases from J, the junction contained 8 bases not matched to a gene. Germline V CDR1 and CDR2: ENHRY, SYGVKD. The CDR3 spans 14 residues. The CDR3 sequence is CAITWTGITYGYTF. In nucleotides, the CDR3 is TGTGCCATCACCTGGACAGGGATTACCTATGGCTACACCTTC.

This clonotype was observed once. The chain couples TRBV9 to TRBJ2-3, with 7 positions matching TRBD2. Trimming took 0 bases from V and 1 from J; bases not matched to a gene: 11. There are 18 residues in the CDR3. The germline V gene has CDR1 SGDLS and CDR2 YYNGEE. Here the CDR3 DNA reads TGTGCCAGCAGCGTAGATACTAGCGCCTGGAGGGGCACAGATACGCAGTATTTT. Encoded protein: CASSVDTSAWRGTDTQYF.

The rearrangement uses TRBV10-2 and TRBJ2-1; perhaps D is TRBD1 or TRBD2 (5 bases each). This CDR3 is 16 amino acids long. CDR1 WSHSY and CDR2 SAAADI come from the germline V gene. The V gene lost 3 bases and the J gene lost 3 bases, with 15 bases spanning the gap. This CDR3 reads CASSDASGTIYNEQFF. The CDR3 nucleotides are TGCGCCAGCAGTGACGCATCCGGGACCATCTACAATGAGCAGTTCTTC.

This clonotype was counted only a few times. The chain uses TRBV6-1 and TRBJ2-7; D perhaps matches TRBD1 (5 bases). CDR1 MNHNS and CDR2 SASEGT come from the germline V gene. Trimming cost V 1 base and J 3 bases, with 7 bases left between them. This CDR3 contains 13 residues. CDR3 region: CASSEGQYYEQYF. The CDR3 nucleotides are TGTGCCAGCAGTGAAGGACAGTACTACGAGCAGTACTTC.

This chain links TRBV19 with TRBJ1-1, with D hard to call. V gave up 5 bases and J gave up 0 bases, with 13 bases separating them. There are 15 residues in the CDR3. Germline V gives CDR1 LNHDA, CDR2 SQIVND (reference sequence). The DNA for the CDR3 is TGTGCCAGTAGTTTCCAGCCCCGGATGAACACTGAAGCTTTCTTT. It specifies CASSFQPRMNTEAFF.

The chain uses TRBV3-1 and TRBJ2-1; D is possibly TRBD2 (6 bases). CDR1 and CDR2 (germline): LGHDT, YNNKEL (reference sequence). V lost 1 base and J 0 bases, leaving 10 bases between the germline ends. The CDR3 contains 16 residues. The CDR3 coding sequence is TGTGCCAGCAGCCAAGCAGGACTAACCTCCTACAATGAGCAGTTCTTC. This codes for CASSQAGLTSYNEQFF.

A few counts support this clonotype. This chain connects TRBV19 to TRBJ1-1; tentative D call: TRBD1 (5 bases). The CDR3 sequence is 14 residues long. Germline CDR1 reads LNHDA; CDR2 reads SQIVND (reference sequence). Trimming took 6 bases from V and 0 from J, leaving 11 bases between them. The CDR3 DNA reads as TGTGCCAGTAGCCGGGGGTGGTTGAACACTGAAGCTTTCTTT. This encodes CASSRGWLNTEAFF.

The V gene is TRBV10-3, the J gene TRBJ1-6; D not resolved. CDR1 ENHRY and CDR2 SYGVKD come from the germline V gene. V lost 0 bases and J lost 8, with 11 bases in between. This CDR3 is built from 15 residues. The DNA for the CDR3 is TGTGCCATCAGTGAGTCGGACCCCCGGGATTCACCCCTCCACTTT. It codes for CAISESDPRDSPLHF.

This chain uses TRBV4-1 with TRBJ1-3, with a tentative D call TRBD1 (5 bases). CDR1 is MGHRA and CDR2 is YSYEKL in the germline V gene. The V and J ends lost 1 base and 8 bases respectively, with 15 bases between them. The CDR3 spans 15 residues. This chain's CDR3 is CASSQGTAGVDTIYF. The CDR3 nucleotides are TGCGCCAGCAGCCAAGGAACCGCGGGGGTAGACACCATATATTTT.

This rearrangement joins TRBV3-1 to TRBJ1-1; D uncertain. Between the trimmed V and J ends, which lost 2 bases and 4 bases, there was a span of 8 bases. Germline values: CDR1 LGHDT, CDR2 YNNKEL (reference sequence). The CDR3 is 13 residues long. The CDR3 nucleotides read TGTGCCAGCAGCCAACTCAAAGGCACTGAAGCTTTCTTT. Encoded protein: CASSQLKGTEAFF.

This clonotype was counted a few times. The rearrangement uses TRBV18 and TRBJ2-3, with 7 bases that match TRBD1. CDR3 size: 14 residues. Germline V CDR1 and CDR2: KGHSH, LQKENI. Losses at the gene ends were 8 bases for V and 5 bases for J; bases not matched to a gene: 10. The CDR3 DNA reads as TGTGCCAGCCGAGGACAGGAGTGGGAAGATACGCAGTATTTT. Amino acid sequence: CASRGQEWEDTQYF.